One and the same sample provided the 11 T cell receptor beta chains below, sequenced in a study of cytomegalovirus exposure and HLA in healthy donors. PCR primers comprised 60 Vbeta and 13 Jbeta primers. Here immunoSEQ multiplex PCR was the method, and the copy in TCRdb shows in-frame clones only, minus some. The data show roughly 170,000 clones, about 80% seen once. Material: PBMCs. Receptors originate from a young man in good health and CMV-seropositive.

The V gene is TRBV27, the J gene TRBJ2-5; D is ambiguous. This CDR3 spans 13 amino acids. Trimming took off 3 bases at V and 2 bases at J, with 7 bases between the two ends. Germline V gene data show CDR1 as MNHEY and CDR2 as SMNVEV (reference sequence). The CDR3 protein is CASSFAQQETQYF. The CDR3 nucleotides read TGTGCCAGCAGTTTCGCACAACAAGAGACCCAGTACTTC.

The V gene is TRBV11-2, the J gene TRBJ1-1, with a possible D match to TRBD1 (5 bases). Germline CDR1 reads SGHAT; CDR2 reads FQNNGV. The V and J ends lost 5 bases and 0 bases respectively, with 10 bases between them. This CDR3 contains 14 residues. CDR3 protein: CASSLDSLNTEAFF. The CDR3 coding sequence is TGTGCCAGCAGCCTCGACAGCCTGAACACTGAAGCTTTCTTT.

The genes are TRBV6-5 and TRBJ2-3, with TRBD2 identical over 10 bases. Trimming took 1 base from V and 8 from J; bases not matched to a gene: 6. CDR1 and CDR2 from the germline V gene are MNHEY and SVGAGI. The CDR3 is 15 amino acids. The DNA for the CDR3 is TGTGCCAGCAGTTACTACGGACCTAGCGGGGGTACGCAGTATTTT. This encodes CASSYYGPSGGTQYF.

V gene TRBV2 combines with J gene TRBJ2-7, with TRBD1 matching over 7 bases. J was trimmed by 6 bases and V by 8 bases; bases with no gene match: 10. CDR3 length equals 13 residues. Looked up from germline, CDR1 is SNHLY and CDR2 is FYNNEI. The CDR3 loop is CASRQGRGGEQYF. CDR3 bases: TGTGCCAGCCGACAGGGAAGGGGTGGCGAGCAGTACTTC.

This clone was seen once. The chain joins TRBV4-2 to TRBJ2-5, with a tentative D call TRBD2 (5 bases). CDR1 and CDR2 from the germline V gene are LGHNA and YNFKEQ. CDR3 length equals 16 residues. Trimming pared 4 bases from V and 4 bases from J, leaving 19 bases between. CDR3 coding DNA: TGTGCCAGCAGCCGCGCTATCGGGGAGCGAGGAGAGACCCAGTACTTC. Translating gives CASSRAIGERGETQYF.

This clone showed up just once. The junction does not match germline at one end; this may be a read error. Distinct nucleotide sequences in the sample also encode this CDR3. The J gene is TRBJ2-7, the V gene TRBV6-5; D not resolved. Germline V gene data show CDR1 as MNHEY and CDR2 as SVGAGI. The CDR3 consists of 12 residues. DNA for the CDR3: TGCGCCAGCAGTCGGCGGAGAGGCGAGCAGTACTTC. Translated: CASSRRRGEQYF.

V gene TRBV4-2 combines with J gene TRBJ1-3; D call uncertain. The length of the CDR3 is 16 residues. Trimming shortened V by 6 bases and J by 0 bases, and 15 bases separated the two germline ends. CDR1 is LGHNA and CDR2 is YNFKEQ in the germline V gene. CDR3 nucleotides: TGTGCCAGCAGTTCCCCTGTGGGCGACTCTGGAAACACCATATATTTT. It translates to CASSSPVGDSGNTIYF.

The rearrangement joins TRBV28 to TRBJ2-1, with TRBD2 matching 9 bases. Germline V gives CDR1 MDHEN, CDR2 SYDVKM. Trimming took 1 base from V and 8 from J; bases not matched to a gene: 18. The CDR3 contains 19 residues. The CDR3, as DNA: TGTGCCAGCAGTTTATTAAATGGAGCGGGAGGTGTGGCGGGAGATGAGCAGTTCTTC. It codes for CASSLLNGAGGVAGDEQFF.

This clone is a singleton in its sample. The genes are TRBV15 and TRBJ1-4; the match to TRBD1 covers 8 bases. This CDR3 comprises 15 residues. V shed 1 base, J shed 7 bases, and the junction held 5 bases outside the gene matches. Germline V gene sequence: CDR1 LNHNV, CDR2 YYDKDF (reference sequence). The CDR3 loop reads CATSRAYGQGEKLFF. CDR3 bases: TGTGCCACCAGCAGAGCCTATGGACAGGGTGAAAAACTGTTTTTT. The full variable domain, its missing parts supplied by reference TRBV15 and TRBJ1-4, is DAMVIQNPRYQVTQFGKPVTLSCSQTLNHNVMYWYQQKSSQAPKLLFHYYDKDFNNEADTPDNFQSRRPNTSFCFLDIRSPGLGDTAMYLCATSRAYGQGEKLFFGSGTQLSVL.

J is TRBJ1-2 and V is TRBV2; TRBD1 matches at 8 bases. Trimming removed 3 bases from V and 0 bases from J; junction bases left unmatched: 3. This CDR3 is 15 amino acids long. Germline CDR1 SNHLY, CDR2 FYNNEI. CDR3 sequence reads: CASSDPGQANYGYTF. DNA for the CDR3: TGTGCCAGCAGTGATCCGGGACAGGCTAACTATGGCTACACCTTC.

In DNA, the CDR3 is TGCGCCAGCAGCAGAACCGGGACTGGAAACAATGAGCAGTTCTTC. Translating gives CASSRTGTGNNEQFF. This sequence joins TRBV5-1 and TRBJ2-1; D possibly corresponds to TRBD2 (6 bases). V was trimmed by 4 bases and J by 5 bases, leaving 16 bases between them. Germline V lookup: CDR1 SGHRS, CDR2 YFSETQ. This CDR3 contains 15 residues.